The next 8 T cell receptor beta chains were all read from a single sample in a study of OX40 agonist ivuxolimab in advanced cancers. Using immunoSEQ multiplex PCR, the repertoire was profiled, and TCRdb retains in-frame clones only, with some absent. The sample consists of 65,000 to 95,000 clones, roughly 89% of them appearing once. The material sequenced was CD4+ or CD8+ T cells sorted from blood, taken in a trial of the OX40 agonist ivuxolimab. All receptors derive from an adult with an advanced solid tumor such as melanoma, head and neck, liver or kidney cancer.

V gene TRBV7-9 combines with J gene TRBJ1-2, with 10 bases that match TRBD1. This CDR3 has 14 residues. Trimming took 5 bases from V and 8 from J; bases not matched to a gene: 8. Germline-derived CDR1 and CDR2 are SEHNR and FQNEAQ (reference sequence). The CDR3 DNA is TGTGCCAGCAGCCAAGGGACAGGGGACAGAGGCTACACCTTC. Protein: CASSQGTGDRGYTF.

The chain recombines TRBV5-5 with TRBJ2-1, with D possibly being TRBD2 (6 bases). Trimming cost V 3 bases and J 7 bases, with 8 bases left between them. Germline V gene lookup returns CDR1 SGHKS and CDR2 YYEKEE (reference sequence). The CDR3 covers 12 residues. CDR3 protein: CASSSGLNEQFF. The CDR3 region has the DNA TGTGCCAGCAGCTCAGGACTAAATGAGCAGTTCTTC. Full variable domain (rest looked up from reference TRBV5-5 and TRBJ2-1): DAGVTQSPTHLIKTRGQQVTLRCSPISGHKSVSWYQQVLGQGPQFIFQYYEKEERGRGNFPDRFSARQFPNYSSELNVNALLLGDSALYLCASSSGLNEQFFGPGTRLTVL.

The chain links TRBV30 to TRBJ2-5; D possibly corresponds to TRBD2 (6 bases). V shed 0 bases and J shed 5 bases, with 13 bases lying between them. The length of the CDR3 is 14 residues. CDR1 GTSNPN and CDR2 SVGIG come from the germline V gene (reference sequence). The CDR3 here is CAWSVRGAGETQYF. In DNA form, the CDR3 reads TGTGCCTGGAGTGTACGAGGGGCGGGGGAGACCCAGTACTTC.

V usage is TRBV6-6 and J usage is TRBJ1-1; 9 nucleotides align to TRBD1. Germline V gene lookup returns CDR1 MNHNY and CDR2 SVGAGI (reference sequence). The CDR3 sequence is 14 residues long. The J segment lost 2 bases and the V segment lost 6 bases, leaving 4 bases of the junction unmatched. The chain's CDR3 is CASSLQGANTEAFF. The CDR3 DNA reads TGTGCCAGCAGCCTACAGGGGGCAAACACTGAAGCTTTCTTT.

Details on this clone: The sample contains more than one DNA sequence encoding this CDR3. CDR3 region: CASSLGTGNEKLFF. In DNA form, the CDR3 reads TGTGCCAGCAGCTTGGGGACAGGGAATGAAAAACTGTTTTTT. The chain recombines TRBV7-6 with TRBJ1-4, with 9 bases aligning to TRBD1. CDR1 is SGHVS, CDR2 FNYEAQ, per germline. The CDR3 is 14 residues long. V lost 3 bases and J lost 5; bases outside the gene matches: 1.

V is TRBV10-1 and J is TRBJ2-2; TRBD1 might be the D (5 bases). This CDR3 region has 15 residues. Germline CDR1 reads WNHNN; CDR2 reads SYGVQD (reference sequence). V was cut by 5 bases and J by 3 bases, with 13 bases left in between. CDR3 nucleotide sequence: TGCGCCAGCAGTACACATCAGGGTTACACCGGGGAGCTGTTTTTT. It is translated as CASSTHQGYTGELFF.

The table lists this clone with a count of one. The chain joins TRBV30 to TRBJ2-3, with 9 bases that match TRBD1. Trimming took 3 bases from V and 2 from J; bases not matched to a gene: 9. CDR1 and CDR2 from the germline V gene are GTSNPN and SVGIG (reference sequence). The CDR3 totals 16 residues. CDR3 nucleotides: TGTGCCTGGAGGGGGGACAGGGATATTTTCACAGATACGCAGTATTTT. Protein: CAWRGDRDIFTDTQYF.

CDR3 DNA sequence: TGTGCCAGCAGCTTGGAACGGCCTTCCGGGGAGCTGTTTTTT. Its translation: CASSLERPSGELFF. The genes are TRBV5-4 and TRBJ2-2; D is unclear. CDR3 length: 14 residues. Trimming pared 0 bases from V and 6 bases from J, leaving 9 bases between. The germline V gene has CDR1 SGHNT and CDR2 YYREEE (reference sequence).